A selection of T cell receptor beta chains follows, all from one sample in a study of blood T cell repertoires in COVID-19. Using immunoSEQ multiplex PCR, the repertoire was profiled, and TCRdb retains in-frame clones only, with some absent. The sample records tens of thousands of clones, around 90% being singletons. The specimen was peripheral blood. These receptors all stem from a woman between 65 and 79 years old with active COVID-19. Each CDR3 is given without its conserved first and last residue.

>TRBJ1-6|TRBV5-8
ASSPIRDSYNSPLH
>TRBJ1-3|TRBV7-3
ASSLLPPGQGSGNTIY
>TRBJ1-4|TRBV6-6
ASRRQGGNEKLF
>TRBJ2-7|TRBV3-1/TRBV3-2
ASSHGGYEQY
>TRBJ1-5|TRBV19
ASSRASGNQPQH
>TRBJ2-7|TRBV6-4
AIRDNYEQY
>TRBJ2-5|TRBV6-5
ASSYGAGYQETQY
>TRBJ2-6|TRBV2
ASMEFSGANVLT
>TRBJ2-1|TRBV2
ASSGTGGGQF
>TRBJ2-5|TRBV6-8
ASSDLAEKRETQY
>TRBJ2-5|TRBV6-1
ASSGLTGILQETQY
>TRBJ2-3|TRBV19
ASNPPGGFTDTQY
>TRBJ1-6|TRBV7-2
ASSQGKEAGGRNSPLH
>TRBJ2-6|TRBV19
ASISWGGRGANVLT
>TRBJ2-1|TRBV19
ASSPPGLAATYNEQF
>TRBJ2-3|TRBV15
ATSRDGLTTDTQY
>TRBJ1-1|TRBV28
ASSLLGGVGVNTEAF
>TRBJ2-1|TRBV11-3
ASSATQGLNEQF
>TRBJ2-1|TRBV9
ASSPPGHSAASEQF
>TRBJ1-4|TRBV28
ASSLPGQGYEKLF